This T cell receptor beta chain was retrieved from a study of cytomegalovirus exposure and HLA in healthy donors. PCR employed 60 Vbeta and 13 Jbeta primers. This table comes from immunoSEQ multiplex PCR, and its TCRdb copy is limited to in-frame clones, with some not included. This table has around 170,000 clones, approximately 84% appearing once. In germline, CDR1 is MNHEY, CDR2 SVGAGI. The ends were cut back, 11 bases at V and 4 bases at J, with 14 bases in the middle. The length of the CDR3 is 12 residues. This chain links TRBV6-5 with TRBJ1-2; D not certain. This TCR was sampled from a man aged 50-59 years in good health and CMV-seronegative. The sample comprised PBMCs. The CDR3 region is CAGSGVTYGYTF. The CDR3 DNA follows: TGTGCCGGATCCGGGGTAACCTATGGCTACACCTTC.